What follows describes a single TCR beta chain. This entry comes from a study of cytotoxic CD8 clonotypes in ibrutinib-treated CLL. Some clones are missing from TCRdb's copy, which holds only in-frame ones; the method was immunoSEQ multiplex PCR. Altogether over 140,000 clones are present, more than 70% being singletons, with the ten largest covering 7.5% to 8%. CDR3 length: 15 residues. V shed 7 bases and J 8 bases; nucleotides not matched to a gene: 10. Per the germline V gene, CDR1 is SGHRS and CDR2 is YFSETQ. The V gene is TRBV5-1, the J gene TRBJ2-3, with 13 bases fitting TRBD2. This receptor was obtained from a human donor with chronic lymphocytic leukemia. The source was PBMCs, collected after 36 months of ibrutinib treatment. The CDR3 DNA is TGCGCCAGCGAAAGGACTAGCGGGAGTTCGGCTACGCAGTATTTT. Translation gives CASERTSGSSATQYF. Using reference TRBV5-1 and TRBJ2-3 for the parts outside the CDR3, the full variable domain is KAGVTQTPRYLIKTRGQQVTLSCSPISGHRSVSWYQQTPGQGLQFLFEYFSETQRNKGNFPGRFSGRQFSNSRSEMNVSTLELGDSALYLCASERTSGSSATQYFGPGTRLTVL.